This T cell receptor beta chain was captured by sequencing in a study of cytomegalovirus exposure and HLA in healthy donors. The PCR used 60 Vbeta and 13 Jbeta primers. Clones were read by immunoSEQ multiplex PCR, and TCRdb kept only the in-frame ones, dropping some. The table has about 160,000 clones, around 80% seen once. Study results and caveats: In a later analysis, HLA-associated TCR beta chains were more clonally expanded than equally common others. Several V segments, TRBV6-2 and TRBV6-3 among them, could not be told apart and were dropped.

Healthy donors of bone marrow made up the group. Unrecorded immune exposures were likely, despite nominal health at sampling. Germline trimming cut 6 bases from V and 7 bases from J; bases unmatched to any gene: 6. This CDR3 contains 13 residues. The germline V gene encodes CDR1 SGHDT and CDR2 YYEEEE. In this sample, this clone turned up once. Antigen unknown. Specimen: PBMCs. This chain connects TRBV5-6 to TRBJ2-2; 7 bases are a match to TRBD2. The TCR was taken from a man aged 35-49 years in good health and CMV-seronegative. CDR3 in DNA: TGTGCCAGCACCCGGACTAGGCACGGGGAGCTGTTTTTT. This translates into CASTRTRHGELFF.